Each of the 13 T cell receptor beta chains below was sequenced from the same sample in a study of CD8+ T cells in alopecia areata. Extraction and reverse transcription of RNA yielded cDNA as the sequencing template. Assay used: immunoSEQ multiplex PCR; TCRdb lists only in-frame clones, some missing. The top ten clones hold about 9.5% of a sample with some 180,000 clones, approximately 51% of them seen once. The sample's treatment: oral pan-JAK inhibitor, 5-10 mg twice daily. Sequences were derived from CD8+ T cells sorted from blood, sampled at week 52, from a patient treated with tofacitinib. Source of these receptors: a human donor with alopecia areata.

The chain uses TRBV5-1 and TRBJ2-7, with TRBD2 matching 12 bases. Losses at the gene ends were 4 bases for V and 4 bases for J; bases not matched to a gene: 3. Looked up from germline, CDR1 is SGHRS and CDR2 is YFSETQ. This CDR3 region has 14 residues. CDR3 amino acids: CASSLLAGGYEQYF. The CDR3 nucleotides are TGCGCCAGCAGCCTACTAGCGGGGGGTTACGAGCAGTACTTC. The full variable domain, with the rest looked up from reference TRBV5-1 and TRBJ2-7, is KAGVTQTPRYLIKTRGQQVTLSCSPISGHRSVSWYQQTPGQGLQFLFEYFSETQRNKGNFPGRFSGRQFSNSRSEMNVSTLELGDSALYLCASSLLAGGYEQYFGPGTRLTVT.

This clone occurred a few times. J is TRBJ1-5 and V is TRBV19, with 8 bases identical to TRBD1. Per the germline V gene, CDR1 is LNHDA and CDR2 is SQIVND (reference sequence). The CDR3 loop spans 15 amino acids. Trimming cost V 1 base and J 4 bases; bases outside gene matches: 3. The CDR3 loop reads CASSIGRGPNQPQHF. In nucleotides, the CDR3 is TGTGCCAGTAGTATAGGCAGGGGGCCAAATCAGCCCCAGCATTTT. Filled out from reference TRBV19 and TRBJ1-5, the complete variable domain reads DGGITQSPKYLFRKEGQNVTLSCEQNLNHDAMYWYRQDPGQGLRLIYYSQIVNDFQKGDIAEGYSVSREKKESFPLTVTSAQKNPTAFYLCASSIGRGPNQPQHFGDGTRLSIL.

This clone has a handful of counts. The chain joins TRBV29-1 to TRBJ2-1; 9 nucleotides line up with TRBD2. Germline V gene lookup returns CDR1 SQVTM and CDR2 ANQGSEA. V gave up 5 bases and J gave up 3 bases; unmatched junction bases: 2. This CDR3 has 13 amino acids. DNA for the CDR3: TGCAGCGTTTTAGCGGGGGACTACAATGAGCAGTTCTTC. It is translated as CSVLAGDYNEQFF.

The chain employs TRBV13 and TRBJ1-2, with D possibly TRBD1 on 6 matching bases. The V gene's germline CDR1 is PRHDT and CDR2 FYEKMQ (reference sequence). The CDR3 spans 13 residues. Trimming removed 3 bases at V and 4 bases at J, with 9 bases between. CDR3 nucleotides: TGTGCCAGCAGCTTTGGACAGCCCTATGGCTACACCTTC. It encodes CASSFGQPYGYTF.

The chain joins TRBV10-3 to TRBJ2-7, with TRBD1 matching 7 bases. V shed 8 bases and J 4 bases; nucleotides not matched to a gene: 2. Germline V gives CDR1 ENHRY, CDR2 SYGVKD. The CDR3 covers 11 residues. The CDR3 bases are TGTGCCATCGGGGGACAGTACGAGCAGTACTTC. It specifies CAIGGQYEQYF.

This clone was seen once. The chain has TRBV5-1 and TRBJ1-1; the match to TRBD1 covers 9 bases. CDR1 is SGHRS, CDR2 YFSETQ, per germline. The CDR3 is 14 residues long. With 4 bases clipped from V and 3 bases from J, the junction kept 4 bases outside the gene matches. The CDR3 sequence is CASSPGQGYTEAFF. The CDR3 coding sequence is TGCGCCAGCAGCCCGGGACAGGGCTACACTGAAGCTTTCTTT. The full variable domain, completed using reference TRBV5-1 and TRBJ1-1, is KAGVTQTPRYLIKTRGQQVTLSCSPISGHRSVSWYQQTPGQGLQFLFEYFSETQRNKGNFPGRFSGRQFSNSRSEMNVSTLELGDSALYLCASSPGQGYTEAFFGQGTRLTVV.

This clone was detected only a few times. V is TRBV25-1 and J is TRBJ2-5; the match to TRBD1 covers 7 bases. The trim removed 3 bases at V and 0 bases at J, leaving 4 bases unmatched. The CDR3 has 15 amino acids. The germline V gene has CDR1 MGHDK and CDR2 SYGVNS. This CDR3 is CASSDLGQHQETQYF. In DNA, the CDR3 is TGTGCCAGCAGTGACCTGGGACAGCACCAAGAGACCCAGTACTTC.

V and J are TRBV9 and TRBJ1-6; no firm D call. In germline, CDR1 is SGDLS, CDR2 YYNGEE. CDR3 size: 14 residues. Trimming left V 0 bases short and J 5 bases short, with 6 bases between. CDR3 DNA sequence: TGTGCCAGCAGCGTAGACAGTAATAATTCACCCCTCCACTTT. This translates into CASSVDSNNSPLHF.

This clone was found a few times. The genes are TRBV15 and TRBJ2-6, with D possibly TRBD2 on 6 matching bases. V dropped 4 bases and J dropped 0 bases, with 10 bases sitting between them. The CDR3 extends over 16 amino acids. Per the germline V gene, CDR1 is LNHNV and CDR2 is YYDKDF (reference sequence). The CDR3 reads CATSKTRNSGANVLTF. CDR3 sequence (DNA): TGTGCCACCAGCAAGACTAGAAACTCTGGGGCCAACGTCCTGACTTTC.

CDR3 DNA sequence: TGTGCCAGCTCAGAAGCCGGGACAGGGAGTCCCCATGGCTACACCTTC. Encoded protein: CASSEAGTGSPHGYTF. The chain recombines TRBV18 with TRBJ1-2; 9 bases are shared with TRBD1. Germline V gene sequence: CDR1 KGHSH, CDR2 LQKENI. V was clipped by 5 bases and J by 6 bases; unmatched bases: 13. CDR3 length equals 16 residues.

The J gene is TRBJ2-7, the V gene TRBV4-2; weak D call: TRBD1 (5 bases). Between the trimmed V and J ends, which lost 3 bases and 3 bases, there was a span of 12 bases. Germline CDR1 reads LGHNA; CDR2 reads YNFKEQ. The CDR3 loop spans 14 amino acids. In DNA, the CDR3 is TGTGCCAGCAGCCACCTAGGGGTGTACTACGAGCAGTACTTC. Amino acids: CASSHLGVYYEQYF.

J is TRBJ1-5 and V is TRBV7-9, with TRBD1 matching over 10 bases. Germline CDR1 is SEHNR and CDR2 is FQNEAQ (reference sequence). CDR3 length: 18 residues. V trimming: 5 bases; J trimming: 1 base; junction bases outside the gene matches: 11. CDR3 in amino acids: CASSPTPGTGESNQPQHF. The CDR3 DNA sequence: TGTGCCAGCAGCCCAACTCCCGGGACAGGGGAGAGCAATCAGCCCCAGCATTTT.

Only a few counts were recorded for this clone. This chain links TRBV5-5 with TRBJ2-5; D ambiguous. Germline CDR1 SGHKS, CDR2 YYEKEE (reference sequence). The V end lost 2 bases, the J end lost 1 base, and 12 bases lay between the germline ends. The CDR3 is made up of 15 amino acids. CDR3 protein: CASSLSGRAQETQYF. The CDR3 DNA is TGTGCCAGCAGCTTATCGGGCAGAGCCCAAGAGACCCAGTACTTC.